This TCR beta chain is from a study of CD8 T cells in ankylosing spondylitis. J was trimmed by 1 base and V by 6 bases; bases with no gene match: 6. The CDR3 is 13 amino acids. Germline V gives CDR1 SQVTM, CDR2 ANQGSEA. This clonotype showed up many times. What it binds is unknown. Study-wide points: Significant enrichment of disease-linked clones was reportedly seen in matched ankylosing spondylitis synovial fluid. Clones that were linked to disease were CD8+ and were relatively rare in peripheral blood. There were earlier reports of some motif variants in reactive arthritis synovial fluid and blood. A TCR beta motif of eight highly homologous variants appeared characteristic of ankylosing spondylitis blood.

Making the TCR beta libraries involved quantitative 5'-RACE with molecular barcodes. TCRdb fed the 5' RACE reads into MiXCR, producing one record per CDR3 protein. The data show 220,000 or so distinct CDR3 sequences, approximately 20% seen once. The genes are TRBV29-1 and TRBJ2-7, with TRBD1 matching 7 bases. This sequence originates from a male donor with ankylosing spondylitis. The sample taken for sequencing was blood, either unsorted or a sorted T cell fraction (not recorded which). Written as DNA, the CDR3 is TGCAGCGTGCTCCGGGACAGTTCCTACGAGCAGTACTTC. Translated: CSVLRDSSYEQYF.